The clone carrying this T cell receptor beta chain was found a few times. The sample belongs to a study of beta chain features in type 1 diabetes. Germline assignment: CDR1 MNHEY and CDR2 SVGAGI. CDR3 length: 14 amino acids. V lost 3 bases to trimming and J lost 5 bases; unmatched junction nucleotides: 3. The investigators reverse transcribed all of the isolated RNA, so they sequenced expressed TCRB transcripts. Naive, central memory and regulatory T cell samples yielded about 3.9 million reads on average. The data were produced by immunoSEQ multiplex PCR, yet TCRdb's version contains in-frame clones alone and is incomplete. The sample shows hundreds of thousands of clones, over 9.5% of them seen only once.

The V gene is TRBV6-5, the J gene TRBJ1-4; 7 bases line up with TRBD1. The TCR originated in a man between 18 and 35 years old in good health. The sequenced sample consisted of naive CD4+ T cells from blood. The DNA for the CDR3 is TGTGCCAGCAGTTATCGACAGGGAAATGAAAAACTGTTTTTT. Its protein is CASSYRQGNEKLFF.